Given below is one T cell receptor beta chain in context. Different DNA sequences within this sample yield the same CDR3. This sample was included in a study of cytomegalovirus exposure and HLA in healthy donors. Study at large: In terms of ancestry, the Caucasian-associated cluster contained around 79% of the approximately 400 genotyped donors.

PCR employed 60 Vbeta and 13 Jbeta primers. Assay: immunoSEQ multiplex PCR; the TCRdb copy retains only in-frame clones and omits some. The sample holds 130,000 or so clones, less than 80% seen once. The V end lost 6 bases, the J end lost 4 bases, and 12 bases lay between the germline ends. Germline CDR1 SNHLY, CDR2 FYNNEI. CDR3 length: 13 amino acids. The rearrangement links TRBV2 to TRBJ1-1; TRBD1 is a possible D gene (5 bases). The sequenced material came from PBMCs. The clonotype comes from a man in his forties or fifties in good health and CMV-seropositive. The DNA for the CDR3 is TGTGCCAGCAGCGTGGGGGAGGGCACTGAAGCTTTCTTT. Amino acid sequence: CASSVGEGTEAFF.